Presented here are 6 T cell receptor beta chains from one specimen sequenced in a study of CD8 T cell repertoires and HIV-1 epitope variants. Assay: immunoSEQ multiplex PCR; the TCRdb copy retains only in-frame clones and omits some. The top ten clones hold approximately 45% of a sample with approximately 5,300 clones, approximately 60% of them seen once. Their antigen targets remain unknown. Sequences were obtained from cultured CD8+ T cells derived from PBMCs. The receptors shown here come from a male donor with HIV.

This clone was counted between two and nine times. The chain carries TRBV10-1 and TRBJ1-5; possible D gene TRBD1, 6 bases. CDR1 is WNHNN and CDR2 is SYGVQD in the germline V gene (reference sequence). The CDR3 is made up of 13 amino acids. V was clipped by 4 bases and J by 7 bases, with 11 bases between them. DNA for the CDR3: TGCGCCAGCAGTGCGACAGGTAACCAGCCCCAGCATTTT. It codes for CASSATGNQPQHF.

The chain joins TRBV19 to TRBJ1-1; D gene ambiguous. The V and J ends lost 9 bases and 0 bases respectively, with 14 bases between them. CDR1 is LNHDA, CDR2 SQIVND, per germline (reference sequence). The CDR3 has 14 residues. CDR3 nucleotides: TGTGCCAGCCGCCCCGAGGCCATGAACACTGAAGCTTTCTTT. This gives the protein CASRPEAMNTEAFF.

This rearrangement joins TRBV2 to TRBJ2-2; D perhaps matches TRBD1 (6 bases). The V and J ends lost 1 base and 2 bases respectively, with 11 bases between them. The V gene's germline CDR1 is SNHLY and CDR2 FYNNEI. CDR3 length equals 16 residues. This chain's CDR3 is CASSEVRQVNTGELFF. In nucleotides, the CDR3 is TGTGCCAGCAGTGAAGTACGACAGGTCAACACCGGGGAGCTGTTTTTT.

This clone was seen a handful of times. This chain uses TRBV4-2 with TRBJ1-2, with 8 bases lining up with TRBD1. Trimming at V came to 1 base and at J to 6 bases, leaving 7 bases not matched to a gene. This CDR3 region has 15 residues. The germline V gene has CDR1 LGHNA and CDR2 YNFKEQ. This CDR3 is CASSQVRTGIDGYTF. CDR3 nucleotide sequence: TGTGCCAGCAGCCAAGTTAGGACAGGGATTGATGGCTACACCTTC.

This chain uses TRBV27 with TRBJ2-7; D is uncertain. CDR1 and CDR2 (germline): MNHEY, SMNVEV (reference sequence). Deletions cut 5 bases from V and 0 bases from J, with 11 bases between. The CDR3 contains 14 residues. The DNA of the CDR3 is TGTGCCAGCAGTGAGATTGCAAGCTCCTACGAGCAGTACTTC. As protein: CASSEIASSYEQYF.

The CDR3 DNA is TGTGCCAGCAGTTTTGCAGGACTAGCGGGAGACACCGGGGAGCTGTTTTTT. Amino acids: CASSFAGLAGDTGELFF. The chain has TRBV28 and TRBJ2-2, with TRBD2 matching 13 bases. V trimming: 3 bases; J trimming: 3 bases; junction bases outside the gene matches: 4. The germline V gene has CDR1 MDHEN and CDR2 SYDVKM. The CDR3 runs 17 residues.